This is a list of T cell receptor beta chains from one sample in a study of cytomegalovirus exposure and HLA in healthy donors. Generated by immunoSEQ multiplex PCR, the TCRdb table keeps only in-frame clones and is missing some. The sample includes over 40,000 clones, 75% to 90% of them seen just once. Sequenced sample: PBMCs. These TCRs come from a woman aged 40 to 55 in good health and CMV-seropositive. Both conserved end residues are part of each CDR3. The order of the fields is V gene, clone size, D gene, J gene, CDR3 DNA, CDR3 protein. A D gene is named only where the DNA matches it firmly. Not every row has a clone size; where given, it reads once, few, many or a size class.

TRBV30	.	.	TRBJ1-1	TGTGCCTGGGCAGGACACCTAGGTTTGAACACTGAAGCTTTCTTT	CAWAGHLGLNTEAFF
TRBV4-1	.	TRBD1	TRBJ1-1	TGCGCCAGCAGCCAAGGGAGGGGGCTTGGGAGCACTGAAGCTTTCTTT	CASSQGRGLGSTEAFF
TRBV20-1	.	.	TRBJ1-2	TGCAGTGCTTATACTCGGGGCTACACCTTC	CSAYTRGYTF
TRBV21-1	.	.	TRBJ2-1	TGTGCCAGCAGCAAAGGACGGACTAGCGGGGGGTACAATGAGCAGTTCTTC	CASSKGRTSGGYNEQFF
TRBV28	.	TRBD1	TRBJ1-2	TGTGCCAGCAGGGGGGGGCCCCAGGGACAGGCGAGGGGCTATGGCTTC	CASRGGPQGQARGYGF
TRBV5-6	.	TRBD1	TRBJ2-2	TGTGCCAGCAGCCCAGGGGGCGGGTCCGGGGAGCTGTTTTTT	CASSPGGGSGELFF
TRBV2	.	.	TRBJ1-3	TGTGCCAGCAGTGATAACAGCAAAAACACCATATATTTT	CASSDNSKNTIYF
TRBV5-8	.	.	TRBJ1-4	TGTGCCAGCAGTAGGGGTTGGGACAACCTATACTTT	CASSRGWDNLYF
TRBV28	.	TRBD2	TRBJ2-1	TGTGCCAGCGGGGGGGGGAGCTCCTACAATGAGCAGTTCTTC	CASGGGSSYNEQFF
TRBV14	.	.	TRBJ2-7	TGTGCCAGCAGCGGGGGGTTCCAGTCGAACTCCTACGAGCAGTACTTC	CASSGGFQSNSYEQYF
TRBV7-9	.	.	TRBJ1-4	TGTGCCAGCAGAACTGACAGCCCAACTAATGAAAAACTGTTTTTT	CASRTDSPTNEKLFF
TRBV5-1	.	.	TRBJ2-2	TGCGCCAGCAGAGGGGGGGCCGACACCGGGGAGCTGTTTTTT	CASRGGADTGELFF
TRBV18	few	.	TRBJ1-3	TGTGCCAGCTCACCACCCTGGAGCTCTGGAAACACCATATATTTT	CASSPPWSSGNTIYF
TRBV5-4	once	.	TRBJ1-6	TGTGCCAGCAGCAGCTCGACAAGTGGTATATCACCCCTCCACTTT	CASSSSTSGISPLHF
TRBV2	.	.	TRBJ2-7	TGTGCCAGCGGCTCATTCAGTGTCTCCTACGAGCAGTACTTC	CASGSFSVSYEQYF
TRBV6-6	.	TRBD1	TRBJ2-3	TGTGCCAGCAGTCCCGGGACAGGGGTCACAGATACGCAGTATTTT	CASSPGTGVTDTQYF
TRBV7-2	.	TRBD2	TRBJ2-3	TGTGCCAGCAGCTCCGGACTAGCGGGGGGAACAGATACGCAGTATTTT	CASSSGLAGGTDTQYF
TRBV6-1	.	TRBD1	TRBJ1-2	TGTGCCAGCAGTCCGCTAGGGACAGGGGTTGGCTACACCTTC	CASSPLGTGVGYTF
TRBV19	once	.	TRBJ1-1	TGTGCCAGTAGTATAGACGGGGGGATTGGGAAACGCGCTGAAGCTTTCTTT	CASSIDGGIGKRAEAFF
TRBV19	.	.	TRBJ2-2	TGTGCCAGTAGTATAATCAGAGCGGCGGGCACCGGGGAGCTGTTTTTT	CASSIIRAAGTGELFF
TRBV27	medium-sized	.	TRBJ1-1	TGTGCCAGCAGCCTGACAGGATCCACTGAAGCTTTCTTT	CASSLTGSTEAFF
TRBV2	.	.	TRBJ1-1	TGTGCCAGCAGTGCGGGGAGGACTGAAGCTTTCTTT	CASSAGRTEAFF
TRBV18	few	.	TRBJ1-3	TGTGCCAGCTCACCACGAGATCTTGATTTCTCTGGAAACACCATATATTTT	CASSPRDLDFSGNTIYF
TRBV11-1	.	.	TRBJ2-3	TGTGCCAGCAGCTTTTGGGAGGGGGAAACAGATACGCAGTATTTT	CASSFWEGETDTQYF
TRBV29-1	.	.	TRBJ2-2	TGCAGCGTGGTGTTTATGTATCCGGCCGGGGAGCTGTTTTTT	CSVVFMYPAGELFF
TRBV4-1	.	TRBD1	TRBJ2-4	TGCGCCAGCAGCCAAGATTCGACAGGGGGTCTAAACATTCAGTACTTC	CASSQDSTGGLNIQYF
TRBV5-1	.	TRBD1	TRBJ2-5	TGCGCCAGCAGAACTGACGGACAGGGCGGGAAGACCCAGTACTTC	CASRTDGQGGKTQYF